A selection of T cell receptor beta chains follows, all from one sample in a study of blood T cell repertoires in COVID-19. Repertoires were generated with immunoSEQ multiplex PCR, while TCRdb's copy carries only in-frame clones and drops some. The data contain roughly 20,000 clones, around 79% of them singletons. The source material was peripheral blood. These TCRs come from an elderly man with acute or convalescent COVID-19. CDR3s include the opening cysteine and the closing phenylalanine or tryptophan. Each record gives: D gene, clone size, J gene, V gene, CDR3 DNA, CDR3 protein. A D gene is named only where the DNA matches it firmly. The size field is filled for only some rows; it gives once, few, many or a size class.

>NA|NA|TRBJ1-2|TRBV6-1
TGTGCCAGCAGTGAAGAAGCAGGGGATGGCTACACCTTC
CASSEEAGDGYTF
>NA|NA|TRBJ1-1|TRBV6-2/TRBV6-3
TGTGCCAGCAGCCCGACAGCGAACACTGAAGCTTTCTTT
CASSPTANTEAFF
>TRBD2|NA|TRBJ2-2|TRBV19
TGTGCCAGTAGTATTAGCGGGGGCCCAATGACCGGGGAGCTGTTTTTT
CASSISGGPMTGELFF
>NA|NA|TRBJ2-5|TRBV7-2
TGTGCCAGCAGCCCAAGCGGACCCCGGGAGACCCAGTACTTC
CASSPSGPRETQYF
>NA|NA|TRBJ2-3|TRBV24-1
TGTGCCACCAGTTCCGGAGGGGTGGGTAGAACAGATACGCAGTATTTT
CATSSGGVGRTDTQYF
>TRBD1|NA|TRBJ2-7|TRBV28
TGTGCCAGCAGTTCCCCTCGACAGGGGGCTTACGAGCAGTACTTC
CASSSPRQGAYEQYF
>NA|NA|TRBJ1-6|TRBV4-1
TGCGCCAGCAGCCAAGATGCGGGGGGCTTCAGGAATTCACCCCTCCACTTT
CASSQDAGGFRNSPLHF
>TRBD1|NA|TRBJ1-1|TRBV18
TGTGCCAGCTCACCAAGGGGGACAGCGTACACTGAAGCTTTCTTT
CASSPRGTAYTEAFF
>NA|NA|TRBJ2-1|TRBV6-5
TGTGCCAGCAGTAGAGGGGGGGCGGCCTACAATGAGCAGTTCTTC
CASSRGGAAYNEQFF
>TRBD1|few|TRBJ2-5|TRBV2
TGTGCCAGATCCTCAGACCCTGGACAGGGGCGACAAGAGACCCAGTACTTC
CARSSDPGQGRQETQYF
>TRBD2|NA|TRBJ2-1|TRBV28
TGTGCCAGCAGTTTAGCGGGAGGGCACCACAATGAGCAGTTCTTC
CASSLAGGHHNEQFF
>TRBD2|NA|TRBJ2-1|TRBV6-2/TRBV6-3
TGTGCCAGCAGTTACTCGACAAGCGGGGGGGGCAAAGGGAATGAGCAGTTCTTC
CASSYSTSGGGKGNEQFF
>NA|NA|TRBJ1-2|TRBV4-1
TGCGCCAGCAGCCAAGATATCTCCGCCTACTCACGCTACACCTTC
CASSQDISAYSRYTF
>TRBD1|NA|TRBJ1-1|TRBV6-1
TGTGCCAGTATACCCGGGACAGGGGCGAACACTGAAGCTTTCTTT
CASIPGTGANTEAFF
>NA|NA|TRBJ1-4|TRBV28
TGTGCCAGCAGTTTGCGGCAGGGAAATCAAAAACTGTTTTTT
CASSLRQGNQKLFF
>NA|NA|TRBJ1-1|TRBV28
TGTGCCAGCAGGGGGCGGACTGAAGCTTTCTTT
CASRGRTEAFF
>NA|NA|TRBJ1-6|TRBV9
TGTGCCAGCAGCACCCGGGCAGGGCGGAATTCACCCCTCCACTTT
CASSTRAGRNSPLHF
>TRBD1|NA|TRBJ1-5|TRBV3-1/TRBV3-2
TGTGCCAGCAGCCCCCAGACAGGGGGATCGCCCCAGCATTTT
CASSPQTGGSPQHF
>TRBD2|once|TRBJ2-3|TRBV7-8
TGTGCCAGCAGCTTAGAAGTACTAGCGGGAGTCTCGACTAGCACAGATACGCAGTATTTT
CASSLEVLAGVSTSTDTQYF
>NA|NA|TRBJ1-5|TRBV7-2
TGTGCCAGCAGCTGGGAGGGGGATCAGCCCCAGCATTTT
CASSWEGDQPQHF
>NA|NA|TRBJ2-1|TRBV6-2/TRBV6-3
TGTGCCAGCAGTTACTCGGCCCAGATCAATGAGCAGTTCTTC
CASSYSAQINEQFF
>TRBD1|NA|TRBJ2-3|TRBV30
TGTGCCTGGAGTCCTTACCGGGACAGGGACACAGATACGCAGTATTTT
CAWSPYRDRDTDTQYF
>NA|NA|TRBJ2-3|TRBV10-3
TGTGCCATTTCTCCGGGCGGGAGCACAGATACGCAGTATTTT
CAISPGGSTDTQYF
>TRBD1|NA|TRBJ2-7|TRBV15
TGTGCCACCAGCAGCCAACGGGACAGCGAGCAGTACTTC
CATSSQRDSEQYF
>NA|NA|TRBJ2-3|TRBV3-1/TRBV3-2
TGTGCCAGCAGCCAAGTCGGAGGGGTATCGGGTACGCAGTATTTT
CASSQVGGVSGTQYF
>NA|few|TRBJ2-7|TRBV18
TGTGCCAGCTCACCGGGTCAGGTCTCCGAGCAGTACTTC
CASSPGQVSEQYF
>NA|NA|TRBJ2-7|TRBV6-2/TRBV6-3
TGTGCCAGCAGTTACTCGGCAGGGGAGCCCTACGAGCAGTACTTC
CASSYSAGEPYEQYF
>TRBD1|NA|TRBJ2-7|TRBV29-1
TGCAGCGTTGGCGGGACAGGGGCCGAGCAGTACTTC
CSVGGTGAEQYF
>TRBD1|NA|TRBJ2-5|TRBV25-1
TGTGCCAGCAGTGATAAGGCAGGGGGCAGGTCAGATGAAGAGACCCAGTACTTC
CASSDKAGGRSDEETQYF
>NA|NA|TRBJ2-7|TRBV5-4
TGTGCCAGCAGCTCACATAAGACGCAGGCTCGTAACGAGCAGTACTTC
CASSSHKTQARNEQYF
>NA|once|TRBJ1-1|TRBV18
TGTGCCAGCTCGGTCGGGCGGGACACTGAAGCTTTCTTT
CASSVGRDTEAFF
>TRBD1|few|TRBJ1-1|TRBV7-3
TGTGCCAGCAGCTCCAGGGGACAGGGTCCGAGAACTGAAGCTTTCTTT
CASSSRGQGPRTEAFF
>NA|NA|TRBJ1-3|TRBV7-9
TGTGCCAGCATGGTAGGGAGCACTGGAAACACCATATATTTT
CASMVGSTGNTIYF
>TRBD1|few|TRBJ2-3|TRBV11-3
TGTGCCAGCAGCGCACAGGGGGCCGGTGATACGCAGTATTTT
CASSAQGAGDTQYF
>TRBD1|NA|TRBJ1-5|TRBV5-8
TGTGCCAGCAGCTTGGGCCGGGACAGGGATCGTCAGCCCCAGCATTTT
CASSLGRDRDRQPQHF
>NA|NA|TRBJ2-6|TRBV6-5
TGTGCCAGCAGTAACGGGGTGCAGGGGGCCAACGTCCTGACTTTC
CASSNGVQGANVLTF
>TRBD1|NA|TRBJ1-3|TRBV5-1
TGCGCCAGCAGACAGGGGGCTAGCTCCTCACCCTCTGGAAACACCATATATTTT
CASRQGASSSPSGNTIYF
>TRBD1|NA|TRBJ1-6|TRBV15
TGTGCCACCAGCAGAGATCGAAGTGGACAGGGGGCGTCTAATTCACCCCTCCACTTT
CATSRDRSGQGASNSPLHF
>NA|NA|TRBJ2-1|TRBV6-5
TGTGCCAGCAGTTGGGCTACCTCCTACAATGAGCAGTTCTTC
CASSWATSYNEQFF
>TRBD2|NA|TRBJ2-1|TRBV27
TGTGCCAGCAGTTTAGGGGATAGCGGGAGGGGCTACAATGAGCAGTTCTTC
CASSLGDSGRGYNEQFF
>TRBD2|NA|TRBJ2-1|TRBV4-2
TGTGCCAGCAGCCAAGAAGGAGGCGGGAGGGCCGGAGATGAGCAGTTCTTC
CASSQEGGGRAGDEQFF
>NA|NA|TRBJ1-6|TRBV20-1
TGCAGTGCTAGTTCAGGGCCCGGTTCACCCCTCCACTTT
CSASSGPGSPLHF
>NA|NA|TRBJ2-3|TRBV7-2
TGTGCCAGCAGCCTCTCCCCCCTAGCCCCCCAGGATACGCAGTATTTT
CASSLSPLAPQDTQYF
>NA|NA|TRBJ2-4|TRBV6-6
TGTGCCAGCAGTTCCCTAGCTATAGGAAACATTCAGTACTTC
CASSSLAIGNIQYF
>NA|once|TRBJ2-3|TRBV7-2
TGTGCCAGCAGCGCACTGACTAGGGGCACAGATACGCAGTATTTT
CASSALTRGTDTQYF
>TRBD1|NA|TRBJ2-7|TRBV27
TGTGCCAGCAGCAAACCTACAGGGGGCCCCTCCTACGAGCAGTACTTC
CASSKPTGGPSYEQYF
>NA|NA|TRBJ2-7|TRBV10-3
TGTGCCATCAGTGAGTCCACAGGTCGCGAGCAGTACTTC
CAISESTGREQYF
>TRBD2|NA|TRBJ2-5|TRBV6-4
TGTGCCAGCAGTCCCCAGGGACTAGCGGAAGAGACCCAGTACTTC
CASSPQGLAEETQYF
>NA|once|TRBJ2-7|TRBV7-9
TGTGCCAGCAGCTTAATAAAGGACAGTCGATACGAGCAGTACTTC
CASSLIKDSRYEQYF
>NA|NA|TRBJ1-3|TRBV5-5
TGTGCCAGCAGCTTACGGACACAAATAACGAGCTCTGGAAACACCATATATTTT
CASSLRTQITSSGNTIYF
>TRBD1|NA|TRBJ1-1|TRBV19
TGTGCCAGTAGTACTCCCCCCGACAGGGGTGTTCCTGAAGCTTTCTTT
CASSTPPDRGVPEAFF
>NA|NA|TRBJ1-2|TRBV6-5
TGTGCCAGCAGCCCCCCCGGGGGTAACTATGGCTACACCTTC
CASSPPGGNYGYTF
>NA|few|TRBJ1-5|TRBV30
TGTGCCTGGAGCCCTGTTCGGGATCAGCCCCAGCATTTT
CAWSPVRDQPQHF
>TRBD2|few|TRBJ2-7|TRBV6-5
TGTGCCAGCAGTCTTCAGACTAGCGGCTACGAGCAGTACTTC
CASSLQTSGYEQYF
>TRBD2|NA|TRBJ2-2|TRBV19
TGTGCCAGTGAACTCGCGGGACGGGGGGGAGTCAACACCGGGGAGCTGTTTTTT
CASELAGRGGVNTGELFF